This T cell receptor beta chain was obtained from a study of blood T cell repertoires in COVID-19. For the study at large: Donors in the United States, Italy and Spain gave samples during acute or convalescent COVID-19. PBMCs, B-cell-depleted T cells, or T cells were the source of the cDNA or gDNA that made up the material.

Authors' data handling: Estimation of nucleated cell counts relied on the amplification of reference gene primers. The protocol was immunoSEQ multiplex PCR, while the TCRdb copy is restricted to in-frame clones and leaves out a portion. V and J calls plus clone size are reproduced from that table; the DNA served to infer D and trimming. Of approximately 91,000 clones detected, around nine tenths appear once; the ten largest clones hold 4.5%. In germline, CDR1 is LGHDT, CDR2 YNNKEL (reference sequence). This CDR3 is built from 15 residues. A remark on this clone: The junction shows a germline mismatch at one end, possibly a read error.

Sequencing input: peripheral blood. V and J are TRBV3-1 (or the pseudogene TRBV3-2) and TRBJ1-2; 9 bases agree with TRBD1. The sequence was obtained from a man in his sixties or seventies with acute or convalescent COVID-19. CDR3 nucleotides: TGTGCCAGCAGCCAAGATGGAGGGACAGGGCATCCTAGGAGCTTC. Amino acids: CASSQDGGTGHPRSF.